The 20 T cell receptor beta chains presented below share a single source sample, sequenced in a study of T-cell memory formation after mild COVID-19. TCRdb redid the calling of the 5' RACE reads with MiXCR, one entry per CDR3 protein. This sample has approximately 500,000 distinct CDR3 sequences, with 25% found just once. The material sequenced was PBMCs or a T cell subset sorted from them (not recorded which). These receptors came from an adult woman who had mild COVID-19 (a few samples of this study predate the infection). Cell type and time point are not known.

The chain has TRBV10-3 and TRBJ1-1; D gene uncertain. Germline lookup yields CDR1 ENHRY and CDR2 SYGVKD. V gave up 3 bases and J gave up 1 base, with 9 bases separating them. This CDR3 has 14 amino acids. CDR3 in amino acids: CAISDRGRNTEAFF. For the CDR3, the DNA is TGTGCCATCAGTGACCGGGGAAGGAACACTGAAGCTTTCTTT.

The chain combines TRBV5-1 with TRBJ2-1; 7 bases map to TRBD1. The CDR3 runs 16 residues. Germline CDR1 and CDR2: SGHRS and YFSETQ. Trimming removed 3 bases from V and 0 bases from J; junction bases left unmatched: 6. This CDR3 is CASSSRGLGSYNEQFF. The CDR3 bases are TGCGCCAGCAGCTCAAGGGGGCTAGGCTCCTACAATGAGCAGTTCTTC.

This chain connects TRBV3-1 to TRBJ1-1; 9 positions agree with TRBD1. This CDR3 contains 14 residues. With V trimmed by 1 base and J by 5 bases, 2 bases remained unmatched. Germline V gene lookup returns CDR1 LGHDT and CDR2 YNNKEL (reference sequence). Here the CDR3 reads CASSQAQGATEAFF. The CDR3 nucleotides read TGTGCCAGCAGCCAAGCACAGGGGGCGACTGAAGCTTTCTTT.

This rearrangement joins TRBV29-1 to TRBJ2-5; 9 bases fit TRBD1. The CDR3 is made up of 15 amino acids. Losses at the gene ends were 0 bases for V and 5 bases for J; bases not matched to a gene: 7. CDR1 and CDR2 (germline): SQVTM, ANQGSEA. Here the CDR3 DNA reads TGCAGCGTTGAAGATTTACAGGGGGCGCAGGAGACCCAGTACTTC. Its protein product is CSVEDLQGAQETQYF.

This clonotype was seen a few times. V gene TRBV9 combines with J gene TRBJ2-3; 9 bases are shared with TRBD2. V dropped 2 bases and J dropped 4; count of bases not matched to a gene: 14. The CDR3 extends over 18 amino acids. Germline V lookup: CDR1 SGDLS, CDR2 YYNGEE. In nucleotides, the CDR3 is TGTGCCAGCAGCGTCGATCCGGGGTTAGCGGGAGCATCAGATACGCAGTATTTT. It codes for CASSVDPGLAGASDTQYF.

The chain has TRBV7-2 and TRBJ1-2; a possible D gene is TRBD1 (5 bases). Looked up from germline, CDR1 is SGHTA and CDR2 is FQGNSA. The CDR3 is 14 amino acids. Trimming cost V 1 base and J 4 bases, with 10 bases left between them. CDR3 bases: TGTGCCAGCAGCTTAGTAGGGGCGAGCTATGGCTACACCTTC. Its translation is CASSLVGASYGYTF.

This sequence joins TRBV12-3 or TRBV12-4 and TRBJ1-2; D is uncertain. The V end was cut by 7 bases, the J end by 4 bases, with 7 bases between. CDR3 length: 11 amino acids. The CDR3 region has the DNA TGTGCCAGCACCTACGGCTATGGCTACACCTTC. Translated, it gives CASTYGYGYTF.

CDR3 nucleotide sequence: TGTGCCAGAAACCTAAGGACAGGTACCAATCAGCCCCAGCATTTT. Encoded protein: CARNLRTGTNQPQHF. V gene TRBV25-1 combines with J gene TRBJ1-5; 7 nucleotides line up with TRBD1. There are 15 residues in the CDR3. In germline, CDR1 is MGHDK, CDR2 SYGVNS. The V segment lost 9 bases and the J segment 3 bases; nucleotides outside the gene matches: 11.

This clonotype came up a few times. The chain joins TRBV15 to TRBJ1-2, with TRBD1 as a possible D gene (5 bases). The CDR3 has 13 residues. The germline V gene has CDR1 LNHNV and CDR2 YYDKDF (reference sequence). With 7 bases removed from V and 8 bases from J, the gap between germline ends came to 17 bases. The CDR3 DNA follows: TGTGCCACCACCTCGGAGAGGGGTGGCGGCTACACCTTC. Protein sequence: CATTSERGGGYTF.

This clonotype was picked up a small number of times. The V gene is TRBV18, the J gene TRBJ2-1; 10 nucleotides align to TRBD1. Germline CDR1 KGHSH, CDR2 LQKENI. The V and J ends lost 3 bases and 3 bases, in that order; junction bases with no gene match: 2. The CDR3 is 15 amino acids. This CDR3 reads CASSPGQGFYNEQFF. In DNA, the CDR3 is TGTGCCAGCTCACCGGGACAGGGGTTCTACAATGAGCAGTTCTTC.

The table lists this clonotype with a few counts. V usage is TRBV20-1 and J usage is TRBJ2-1; D is undetermined. The CDR3 covers 10 residues. V lost 6 bases, J lost 7 bases, and 7 bases lay in between. Germline loops: CDR1 DFQATT, CDR2 SNEGSKA (reference sequence). CDR3 sequence (DNA): TGCAGTGCCCGTCCGAATGAGCAGTTCTTC. Protein: CSARPNEQFF.

This clonotype was detected only a few times. The J gene is TRBJ2-7, the V gene TRBV29-1; 7 bases map to TRBD1. This CDR3 has 13 amino acids. Germline loops: CDR1 SQVTM, CDR2 ANQGSEA. V shed 6 bases and J 3 bases; nucleotides not matched to a gene: 8. The CDR3 region is CSVFRDRDYEQYF. CDR3 nucleotide sequence: TGCAGCGTGTTTAGGGACAGAGACTACGAGCAGTACTTC.

This clonotype was seen only a few times. This rearrangement joins TRBV5-1 to TRBJ1-4; perhaps TRBD1 as D (5 bases). V was trimmed by 4 bases and J by 7 bases, leaving 17 bases between them. The germline V gene has CDR1 SGHRS and CDR2 YFSETQ. CDR3 length: 15 amino acids. CDR3 nucleotide sequence: TGCGCCAGCAGCCCCGACGGCGGGGGTAGTGAAAAACTGTTTTTT. This codes for CASSPDGGGSEKLFF. The complete variable domain, with remaining parts taken from reference TRBV5-1 and TRBJ1-4, reads KAGVTQTPRYLIKTRGQQVTLSCSPISGHRSVSWYQQTPGQGLQFLFEYFSETQRNKGNFPGRFSGRQFSNSRSEMNVSTLELGDSALYLCASSPDGGGSEKLFFGSGTQLSVL.

This clonotype was observed a single time. The chain has TRBV3-1 and TRBJ1-1; no definite D call. V dropped 1 base and J dropped 7 bases, with 7 bases sitting between them. CDR3 size: 12 residues. The germline V gene encodes CDR1 LGHDT and CDR2 YNNKEL (reference sequence). CDR3 sequence reads: CASSQVGVEAFF. CDR3 in DNA: TGTGCCAGCAGCCAAGTCGGGGTTGAAGCTTTCTTT.

The CDR3 sequence: CASSPGLRGKVNEQFF. In DNA, the CDR3 is TGTGCCAGCAGCCCAGGACTCCGCGGAAAGGTGAATGAGCAGTTCTTC. The chain joins TRBV7-9 to TRBJ2-1; D might be TRBD2 (5 bases). CDR1 and CDR2 from the germline V gene are SEHNR and FQNEAQ (reference sequence). Trimming cost V 5 bases and J 7 bases, with 21 bases left between them. The CDR3 has 16 amino acids.

The table lists this clonotype with a few counts. The V and J genes are TRBV7-9 and TRBJ2-3; 9 nucleotides agree with TRBD2. Trimming cost V 3 bases and J 5 bases; bases outside gene matches: 3. CDR1 SEHNR and CDR2 FQNEAQ come from the germline V gene (reference sequence). The CDR3 sequence is 14 residues long. CDR3 sequence reads: CASSFEREVDTQYF. The CDR3 region has the DNA TGTGCCAGCAGCTTCGAGCGGGAGGTAGATACGCAGTATTTT.

The table lists this clonotype with a count of one. The chain employs TRBV5-4 and TRBJ2-7; D unclear. With 4 bases removed from V and 0 bases from J, the gap between germline ends came to 14 bases. The CDR3 spans 15 residues. CDR1 is SGHNT, CDR2 YYREEE, per germline (reference sequence). CDR3 in DNA: TGTGCCAGCAGCACCGGCCTTAGCACCTCCTACGAGCAGTACTTC. This encodes CASSTGLSTSYEQYF.

The chain combines TRBV5-1 with TRBJ2-1; D possibly uses TRBD1 or TRBD2 (5 bases each). V was trimmed by 0 bases and J by 4 bases, leaving 11 bases between them. Looked up from germline, CDR1 is SGHRS and CDR2 is YFSETQ. The length of the CDR3 is 15 residues. The chain's CDR3 is CASSLGCWGYNEQFF. For the CDR3, the DNA is TGCGCCAGCAGCTTGGGATGTTGGGGGTACAATGAGCAGTTCTTC.

A few counts support this clonotype. Here the CDR3 reads CASSTGTGSYSNQPQHF. CDR3 coding DNA: TGTGCCAGCTCAACCGGGACAGGGTCCTATAGCAATCAGCCCCAGCATTTT. J is TRBJ1-5 and V is TRBV18, with TRBD1 matching over 9 bases. The CDR3 totals 17 residues. Losses at the gene ends were 5 bases for V and 0 bases for J; bases not matched to a gene: 8. Per the germline V gene, CDR1 is KGHSH and CDR2 is LQKENI.

Only a few counts were recorded for this clonotype. This sequence joins TRBV7-8 and TRBJ2-5, with 8 bases that match TRBD2. J was trimmed by 3 bases and V by 5 bases; bases with no gene match: 8. The CDR3 extends over 15 amino acids. CDR1 and CDR2 (germline): SGHVS, FQNEAQ. This chain's CDR3 is CASSHPGGAEETQYF. The CDR3 nucleotides read TGTGCCAGCAGCCACCCCGGGGGGGCGGAAGAGACCCAGTACTTC.